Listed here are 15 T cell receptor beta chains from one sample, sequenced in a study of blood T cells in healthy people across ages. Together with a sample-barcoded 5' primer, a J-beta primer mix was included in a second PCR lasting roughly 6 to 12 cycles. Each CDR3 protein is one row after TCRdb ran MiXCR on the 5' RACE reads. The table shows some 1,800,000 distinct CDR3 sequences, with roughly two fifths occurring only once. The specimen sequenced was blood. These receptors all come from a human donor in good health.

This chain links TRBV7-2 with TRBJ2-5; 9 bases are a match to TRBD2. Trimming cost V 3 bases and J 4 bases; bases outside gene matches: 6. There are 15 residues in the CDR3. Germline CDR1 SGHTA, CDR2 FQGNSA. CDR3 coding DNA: TGTGCCAGCAGCTTTCAAGCGGGGGGTGGAGAGACCCAGTACTTC. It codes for CASSFQAGGGETQYF.

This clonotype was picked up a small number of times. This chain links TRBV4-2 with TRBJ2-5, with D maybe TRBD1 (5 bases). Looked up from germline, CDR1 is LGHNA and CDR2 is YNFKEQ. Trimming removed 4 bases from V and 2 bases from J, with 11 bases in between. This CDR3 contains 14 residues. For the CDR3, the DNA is TGTGCCAGCAGCCGGTTAGACAGTCAAGAGACCCAGTACTTC. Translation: CASSRLDSQETQYF.

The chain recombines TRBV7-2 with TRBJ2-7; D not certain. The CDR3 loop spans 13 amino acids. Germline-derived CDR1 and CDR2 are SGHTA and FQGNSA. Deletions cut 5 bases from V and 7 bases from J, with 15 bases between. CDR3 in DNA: TGTGCCAGCAGCCCCCCAAGTGGGCGGGAGCAGTACTTC. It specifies CASSPPSGREQYF.

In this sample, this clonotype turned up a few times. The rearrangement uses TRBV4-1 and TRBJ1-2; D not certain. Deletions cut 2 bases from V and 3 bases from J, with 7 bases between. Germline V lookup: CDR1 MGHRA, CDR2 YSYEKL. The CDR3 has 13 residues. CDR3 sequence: CASSQTSHYGYTF. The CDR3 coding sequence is TGCGCCAGCAGCCAAACCTCACACTATGGCTACACCTTC.

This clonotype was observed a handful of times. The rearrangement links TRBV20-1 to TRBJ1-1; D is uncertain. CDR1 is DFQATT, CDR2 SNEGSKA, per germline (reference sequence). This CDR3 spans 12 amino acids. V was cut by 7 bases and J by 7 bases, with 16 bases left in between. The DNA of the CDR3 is TGCAGTGGCCATGCAGGCCGTATTGAAGCTTTCTTT. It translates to CSGHAGRIEAFF.

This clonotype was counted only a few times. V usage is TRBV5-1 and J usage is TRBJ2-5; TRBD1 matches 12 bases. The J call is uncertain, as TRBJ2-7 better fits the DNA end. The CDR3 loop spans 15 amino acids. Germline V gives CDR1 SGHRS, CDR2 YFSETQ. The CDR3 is CASSLEGTGGGEQYF. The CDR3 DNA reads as TGCGCCAGCAGCTTGGAAGGGACAGGGGGCGGCGAGCAGTACTTC.

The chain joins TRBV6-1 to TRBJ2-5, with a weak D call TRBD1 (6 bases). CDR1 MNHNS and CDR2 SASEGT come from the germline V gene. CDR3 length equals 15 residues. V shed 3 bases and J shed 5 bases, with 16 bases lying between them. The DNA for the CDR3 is TGTGCCAGCAGTGACGGGGCAGGGGTTGGGGAGACCCAGTACTTC. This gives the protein CASSDGAGVGETQYF.

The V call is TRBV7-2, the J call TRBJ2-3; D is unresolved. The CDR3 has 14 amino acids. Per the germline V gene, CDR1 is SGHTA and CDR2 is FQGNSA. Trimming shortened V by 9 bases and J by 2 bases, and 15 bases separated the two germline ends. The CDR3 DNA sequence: TGTGCCAGTAGCCCCCCCCGACACACAGATACGCAGTATTTT. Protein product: CASSPPRHTDTQYF.

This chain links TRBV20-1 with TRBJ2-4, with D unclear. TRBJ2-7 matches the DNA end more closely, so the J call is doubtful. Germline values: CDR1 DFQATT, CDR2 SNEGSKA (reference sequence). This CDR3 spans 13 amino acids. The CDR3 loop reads CSAIHALSYEQYF. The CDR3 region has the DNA TGCAGTGCTATCCACGCTCTCTCCTACGAGCAGTACTTC.

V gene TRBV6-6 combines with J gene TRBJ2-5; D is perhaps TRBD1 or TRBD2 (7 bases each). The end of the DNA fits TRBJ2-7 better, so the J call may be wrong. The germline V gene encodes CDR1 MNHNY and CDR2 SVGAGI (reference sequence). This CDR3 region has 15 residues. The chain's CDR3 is CASSLGGDRYYEQYF. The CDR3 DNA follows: TGTGCCAGCAGCCTGGGGGGGGACAGATACTACGAGCAGTACTTC.

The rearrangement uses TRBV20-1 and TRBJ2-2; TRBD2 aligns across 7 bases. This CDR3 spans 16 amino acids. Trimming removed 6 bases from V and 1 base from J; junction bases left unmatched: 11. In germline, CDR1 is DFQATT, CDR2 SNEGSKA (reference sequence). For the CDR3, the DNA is TGCAGTGCCCCAACGGGAGGTCAGTGGAACACCGGGGAGCTGTTTTTT. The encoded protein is CSAPTGGQWNTGELFF.

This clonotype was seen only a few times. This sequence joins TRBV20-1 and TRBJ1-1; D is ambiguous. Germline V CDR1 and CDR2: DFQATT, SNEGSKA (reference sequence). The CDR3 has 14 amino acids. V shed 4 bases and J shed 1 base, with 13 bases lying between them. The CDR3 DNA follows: TGCAGTGCTAAATGGACCGACTCGAACACTGAAGCTTTCTTT. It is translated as CSAKWTDSNTEAFF.

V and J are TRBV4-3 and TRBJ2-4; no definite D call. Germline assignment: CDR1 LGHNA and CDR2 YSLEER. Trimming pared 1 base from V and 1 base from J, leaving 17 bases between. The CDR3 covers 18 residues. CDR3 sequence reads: CASSQAPVPRLAKNIQYF. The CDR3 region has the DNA TGCGCCAGCAGCCAAGCCCCGGTACCCCGATTGGCCAAAAACATTCAGTACTTC.

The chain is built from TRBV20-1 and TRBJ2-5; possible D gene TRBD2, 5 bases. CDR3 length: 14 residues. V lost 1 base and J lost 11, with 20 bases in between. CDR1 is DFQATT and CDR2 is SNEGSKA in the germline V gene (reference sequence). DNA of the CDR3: TGCAGTGCTAGAGGCCAACTAGATAGTGGGGAGCAGTACTTC. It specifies CSARGQLDSGEQYF.

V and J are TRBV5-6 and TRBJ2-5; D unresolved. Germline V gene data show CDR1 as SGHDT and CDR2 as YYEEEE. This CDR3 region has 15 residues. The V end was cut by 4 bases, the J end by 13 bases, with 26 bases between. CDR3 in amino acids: CASSPVGSPYNERYF. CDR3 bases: TGTGCCAGCAGCCCGGTGGGAAGTCCCTACAATGAGCGGTACTTC.